Below are 32 T cell receptor beta chains sequenced from a single sample in a study of blood T cell repertoires in COVID-19. This table comes from immunoSEQ multiplex PCR, and its TCRdb copy is limited to in-frame clones, with some not included. The sample records hundreds of thousands of clones, just over 85% being singletons. The sample comprised peripheral blood. These receptors were collected from a woman aged 25 to 39 with active or convalescent COVID-19.

This chain joins TRBV5-6 and TRBJ2-3; 9 bases agree with TRBD2. Losses at the gene ends were 1 base for V and 1 base for J; bases not matched to a gene: 7. The CDR3 length is 17 residues. The V gene's germline CDR1 is SGHDT and CDR2 YYEEEE. In DNA form, the CDR3 reads TGTGCCAGCAGCTTGAGGCGGGGGGGCTCTGGCACAGATACGCAGTATTTT. Its translation is CASSLRRGGSGTDTQYF. Using reference TRBV5-6 and TRBJ2-3 for the parts outside the CDR3, the full variable domain is DAGVTQSPTHLIKTRGQQVTLRCSPKSGHDTVSWYQQALGQGPQFIFQYYEEEERQRGNFPDRFSGHQFPNYSSELNVNALLLGDSALYLCASSLRRGGSGTDTQYFGPGTRLTVL.

The chain has TRBV27 and TRBJ1-2; 9 bases line up with TRBD1. The length of the CDR3 is 15 residues. V shed 4 bases, J shed 8 bases, and the junction held 11 bases outside the gene matches. Per germline, CDR1 MNHEY and CDR2 SMNVEV (reference sequence). CDR3 residues: CASSSLPTGGGGYTF. The CDR3 DNA reads TGTGCCAGCAGTTCCCTTCCTACAGGGGGCGGAGGCTACACCTTC.

This clone was found once. V and J are TRBV7-6 and TRBJ2-7; D might be TRBD2 (6 bases). The CDR3 contains 14 residues. Between the trimmed V and J ends, which lost 1 base and 5 bases, there was a span of 12 bases. Germline-derived CDR1 and CDR2 are SGHVS and FNYEAQ. The CDR3 sequence: CASSLGRTGDEQYF. The CDR3 DNA sequence: TGTGCCAGCAGCTTAGGCAGGACGGGAGACGAGCAGTACTTC.

This rearrangement joins TRBV9 to TRBJ1-4; no clear D. The CDR3 runs 16 residues. Germline V gene data show CDR1 as SGDLS and CDR2 as YYNGEE. V was cut by 0 bases and J by 4 bases, with 13 bases left in between. This chain's CDR3 is CASSVGPPASNEKLFF. In DNA form, the CDR3 reads TGTGCCAGCAGCGTAGGCCCCCCAGCGAGTAATGAAAAACTGTTTTTT.

This chain uses TRBV10-2 with TRBJ2-7, with 9 bases identical to TRBD1. The ends lost 10 bases at V and 6 bases at J; junction bases unmatched: 4. The CDR3 loop spans 11 amino acids. The germline V gene encodes CDR1 WSHSY and CDR2 SAAADI. CDR3 DNA: TGCGCCACCCTACAGGGGGCCGAGCAGTACTTC. Protein: CATLQGAEQYF.

This chain uses TRBV5-4 with TRBJ1-6, with a weak D call TRBD1 (5 bases). Looked up from germline, CDR1 is SGHNT and CDR2 is YYREEE (reference sequence). The V and J ends lost 4 bases and 5 bases respectively, with 16 bases between them. The CDR3 runs to 16 residues. DNA for the CDR3: TGTGCCAGCAGCACAACCCCAGGGTTGCATAATTCACCCCTCCACTTT. It is translated as CASSTTPGLHNSPLHF. The complete variable domain, with remaining parts taken from reference TRBV5-4 and TRBJ1-6, reads ETGVTQSPTHLIKTRGQQVTLRCSSQSGHNTVSWYQQALGQGPQFIFQYYREEENGRGNFPPRFSGLQFPNYSSELNVNALELDDSALYLCASSTTPGLHNSPLHFGNGTRLTVT.

J is TRBJ2-2 and V is TRBV5-1, with TRBD2 matching over 9 bases. This CDR3 is 16 amino acids long. CDR1 SGHRS and CDR2 YFSETQ come from the germline V gene. After removal of 4 bases from V and 7 bases from J, the junction contained 11 bases not matched to a gene. This CDR3 is CASSMSGGRGSGELFF. CDR3 DNA sequence: TGCGCCAGCAGCATGAGCGGCGGGAGGGGAAGCGGGGAGCTGTTTTTT.

This chain uses TRBV25-1 with TRBJ1-2; D not certain. The CDR3 is 11 amino acids. V shed 4 bases and J shed 6 bases, with 6 bases lying between them. Germline-derived CDR1 and CDR2 are MGHDK and SYGVNS. The CDR3 sequence: CASSGSNGYTF. The CDR3 DNA reads as TGTGCCAGCAGTGGGAGCAATGGCTACACCTTC.

The chain carries TRBV5-1 and TRBJ2-2; maybe TRBD1 (5 bases). Per germline, CDR1 SGHRS and CDR2 YFSETQ. V was trimmed by 6 bases and J by 4 bases, leaving 16 bases between them. The CDR3 has 15 residues. The CDR3 protein is CASNRIGVGTGELFF. The CDR3 nucleotides read TGCGCCAGCAACAGGATTGGGGTGGGCACCGGGGAGCTGTTTTTT.

This clone was counted between two and nine times. The rearrangement uses TRBV18 and TRBJ1-2; D unresolved. This CDR3 is 13 amino acids long. CDR1 is KGHSH and CDR2 is LQKENI in the germline V gene. Between the trimmed V and J ends, which lost 2 bases and 4 bases, there was a span of 8 bases. The CDR3 here is CASSPEKLYGYTF. CDR3 nucleotides: TGTGCCAGCTCACCAGAAAAACTCTATGGCTACACCTTC.

Worth noting for this clone: The identical CDR3 is also encoded by other nucleotide sequences in the sample. The chain links TRBV3-1 (or the pseudogene TRBV3-2) to TRBJ1-5; 7 bases are a match to TRBD1. V gave up 1 base and J gave up 0 bases; unmatched junction bases: 0. The CDR3 is 15 residues long. The germline V gene has CDR1 LGHDT and CDR2 YNNKEL (reference sequence). The CDR3 sequence: CASSQGTGSNQPQHF. The CDR3 nucleotides read TGTGCCAGCAGCCAAGGGACAGGTAGCAATCAGCCCCAGCATTTT.

The chain joins TRBV3-1 (or the pseudogene TRBV3-2) to TRBJ2-1, with D uncertain. Trimming left V 4 bases short and J 3 bases short, with 7 bases between. CDR1 is LGHDT and CDR2 is YNNKEL in the germline V gene (reference sequence). The CDR3 covers 13 residues. This chain's CDR3 is CASSPRNYNEQFF. For the CDR3, the DNA is TGTGCCAGCAGCCCGAGAAACTACAATGAGCAGTTCTTC.

The chain links TRBV5-4 to TRBJ1-3; D gene uncertain. The CDR3 is made up of 15 amino acids. Per germline, CDR1 SGHNT and CDR2 YYREEE (reference sequence). The ends were cut back, 4 bases at V and 3 bases at J, with 14 bases in the middle. The CDR3 reads CASSETNGRGNTIYF. Here the CDR3 DNA reads TGTGCCAGCAGCGAGACAAACGGCCGTGGAAACACCATATATTTT.

This rearrangement joins TRBV12-3 or TRBV12-4 to TRBJ1-2; 9 bases agree with TRBD1. There are 13 residues in the CDR3. V lost 4 bases to trimming and J lost 7 bases; unmatched junction nucleotides: 4. CDR3: CASSSGTGFGYTF. CDR3 nucleotides: TGTGCCAGCAGTTCGGGGACAGGGTTTGGCTACACCTTC.

About this clone itself: Other DNA sequences in the same sample also yield this CDR3. The chain uses TRBV4-1 and TRBJ1-5; 9 nucleotides agree with TRBD1. Unmatched junction bases numbered 3, after V lost 3 bases and J lost 6 bases. This CDR3 has 14 amino acids. Per the germline V gene, CDR1 is MGHRA and CDR2 is YSYEKL. CDR3 sequence reads: CASSQGQGGQPQHF. The CDR3 DNA is TGCGCCAGCAGCCAGGGACAGGGAGGTCAGCCCCAGCATTTT.

The chain links TRBV4-1 to TRBJ2-5; D is uncertain. The germline V gene encodes CDR1 MGHRA and CDR2 YSYEKL. The V end lost 2 bases, the J end lost 5 bases, and 9 bases lay between the germline ends. The CDR3 extends over 13 amino acids. CDR3 in amino acids: CASSQPFGETQYF. CDR3 in DNA: TGCGCCAGCAGCCAACCCTTCGGGGAGACCCAGTACTTC.

This chain joins TRBV19 and TRBJ1-2; 7 bases are shared with TRBD1. The CDR3 totals 13 residues. Germline lookup yields CDR1 LNHDA and CDR2 SQIVND (reference sequence). Trimming took 8 bases from V and 3 from J; bases not matched to a gene: 6. CDR3 amino acids: CASSRTGDYGYTF. The DNA of the CDR3 is TGTGCCAGTTCTCGGACAGGTGACTATGGCTACACCTTC. The full variable domain, completed using reference TRBV19 and TRBJ1-2, is DGGITQSPKYLFRKEGQNVTLSCEQNLNHDAMYWYRQDPGQGLRLIYYSQIVNDFQKGDIAEGYSVSREKKESFPLTVTSAQKNPTAFYLCASSRTGDYGYTFGSGTRLTVV.

V usage is TRBV5-1 and J usage is TRBJ2-3; no reliable D call. The CDR3 loop spans 14 amino acids. Germline assignment: CDR1 SGHRS and CDR2 YFSETQ. The V and J ends lost 0 bases and 2 bases respectively, with 7 bases between them. CDR3 in amino acids: CASSLVGNTDTQYF. CDR3 sequence (DNA): TGCGCCAGCAGCTTGGTTGGCAACACAGATACGCAGTATTTT.

The rearrangement links TRBV5-1 to TRBJ2-7, with TRBD1 identical over 9 bases. Germline V gene lookup returns CDR1 SGHRS and CDR2 YFSETQ. The junction had 10 bases not matched to a gene; V was cut back by 4 bases and J by 5 bases. The CDR3 has 15 amino acids. This CDR3 is CASSPGQGSGNEQYF. The DNA for the CDR3 is TGCGCCAGCAGCCCAGGACAGGGGAGTGGAAACGAGCAGTACTTC.

The V and J genes are TRBV5-1 and TRBJ2-2, with a tentative D call TRBD1 (5 bases). The germline V gene encodes CDR1 SGHRS and CDR2 YFSETQ. V dropped 7 bases and J dropped 5 bases, with 15 bases sitting between them. The CDR3 covers 14 residues. The CDR3 loop reads CASSQGFGTGELFF. The CDR3 DNA sequence: TGCGCCAGCTCGCAGGGATTCGGGACCGGGGAGCTGTTTTTT.

The V and J genes are TRBV27 and TRBJ2-7; tentatively, D is TRBD1 (6 bases). V was clipped by 4 bases and J by 1 base, with 11 bases between them. This CDR3 region has 14 residues. The germline V gene has CDR1 MNHEY and CDR2 SMNVEV (reference sequence). The CDR3 DNA is TGTGCCAGCAGTTCACAGGGTGGGTCCTACGAGCAGTACTTC. Translated: CASSSQGGSYEQYF.

The rearrangement links TRBV5-6 to TRBJ2-2; D unresolved. Trimming pared 0 bases from V and 5 bases from J, leaving 5 bases between. CDR1 and CDR2 (germline): SGHDT, YYEEEE. CDR3 length equals 13 residues. The CDR3 bases are TGTGCCAGCAGCTTGGCGGTAACCGGGGAGCTGTTTTTT. It specifies CASSLAVTGELFF.

This chain uses TRBV6-2 or TRBV6-3 with TRBJ2-1; D is perhaps TRBD2 (6 bases). The CDR3 totals 14 residues. V shed 2 bases and J shed 12 bases, with 17 bases lying between them. Germline CDR1 MNHEY, CDR2 SVGEGT. The CDR3 bases are TGTGCCAGCAGTTACGGGGCGGGGCCTTCGGGGCAGTTCTTC. Its protein is CASSYGAGPSGQFF.

The chain is built from TRBV9 and TRBJ2-3; 8 bases map to TRBD2. In germline, CDR1 is SGDLS, CDR2 YYNGEE. The CDR3 is 15 residues long. The V gene end was trimmed by 0 bases and the J gene end by 5 bases; junction bases not matched to a gene: 5. The CDR3 here is CASSVAVAGLDTQYF. The CDR3 nucleotides are TGTGCCAGCAGCGTAGCGGTAGCGGGGTTAGATACGCAGTATTTT.

The chain recombines TRBV6-5 with TRBJ2-1; TRBD2 might be the D (5 bases). Trimming took 1 base from V and 6 from J, leaving 13 bases between them. Germline assignment: CDR1 MNHEY and CDR2 SVGAGI. The CDR3 is 15 amino acids. The CDR3 nucleotides read TGTGCCAGCAGTTACTTCCCTCCCACTAGCAATGAGCAGTTCTTC. Its translation is CASSYFPPTSNEQFF.

The V gene is TRBV7-2, the J gene TRBJ1-2, with D perhaps TRBD1 (6 bases). Trimming pared 4 bases from V and 2 bases from J, leaving 11 bases between. CDR3 size: 14 residues. The V gene's germline CDR1 is SGHTA and CDR2 FQGNSA. CDR3 loop: CASSSGTQNYGYTF. The CDR3 nucleotides are TGTGCCAGCAGCTCAGGGACACAAAACTATGGCTACACCTTC.

This clone was detected once. The chain couples TRBV10-3 to TRBJ2-1; weak D call: TRBD2 (6 bases). This CDR3 is 12 amino acids long. V gave up 3 bases and J gave up 14 bases, with 14 bases separating them. CDR1 ENHRY and CDR2 SYGVKD come from the germline V gene. The CDR3 DNA sequence: TGTGCCATCAGTGATGGAGGGTCGGGGGAGTTCTTC. Translating gives CAISDGGSGEFF.

This chain links TRBV27 with TRBJ2-5; D might be TRBD2 (6 bases). The length of the CDR3 is 14 residues. CDR1 is MNHEY and CDR2 is SMNVEV in the germline V gene (reference sequence). V lost 3 bases, J lost 0 bases, and 8 bases lay in between. The CDR3 region is CASSLAGYQETQYF. The CDR3 nucleotides read TGTGCCAGCAGTTTGGCGGGGTACCAAGAGACCCAGTACTTC.

The chain joins TRBV25-1 to TRBJ2-7, with D possibly being TRBD2 (5 bases). CDR1 is MGHDK, CDR2 SYGVNS, per germline. Trimming left V 6 bases short and J 2 bases short, with 11 bases between. CDR3 size: 13 residues. CDR3 DNA: TGTGCCAGCAGCCGAGGAGGTACCTACGAGCAGTACTTC. Its protein product is CASSRGGTYEQYF.

This clone was seen only once. This chain joins TRBV5-4 and TRBJ2-1, with D possibly being TRBD2 (6 bases). V lost 1 base to trimming and J lost 10 bases, with 12 bases between them. Germline V gene sequence: CDR1 SGHNT, CDR2 YYREEE (reference sequence). This CDR3 spans 13 amino acids. The CDR3 is CASSLSGTLEQFF. CDR3 sequence (DNA): TGTGCCAGCAGCTTGTCGGGGACTTTAGAGCAGTTCTTC.

V and J are TRBV19 and TRBJ2-7, with 10 bases matching TRBD2. The CDR3 length is 16 residues. J was trimmed by 3 bases and V by 3 bases; bases with no gene match: 8. CDR1 and CDR2 (germline): LNHDA, SQIVND (reference sequence). CDR3 loop: CASSMKIAGGLYEQYF. The CDR3, as DNA: TGTGCCAGTAGTATGAAAATAGCGGGAGGACTCTACGAGCAGTACTTC.

The rearrangement links TRBV27 to TRBJ1-2; 8 bases agree with TRBD1. Trimming took 5 bases from V and 4 from J; bases not matched to a gene: 15. The germline V gene has CDR1 MNHEY and CDR2 SMNVEV (reference sequence). The CDR3 extends over 17 amino acids. This CDR3 is CASSLNDNGQGFYGYTF. Written as DNA, the CDR3 is TGTGCCAGCAGTCTAAATGATAATGGACAGGGCTTCTATGGCTACACCTTC.